This T cell receptor beta chain was identified in a study of identical twins listed by TCRdb under 2016. Some background on the complete study: TCR alpha and beta repertoires from monozygotic twins, unrelated adults of various ages and cord blood were deep-sequenced to test whether fetal clonotypes persist. To rule out contamination, the twin experiments were replicated at different times with different library preparation protocols. Here is what the overall study found, with its caveats: Because the same donors could not be followed over many years, conclusions were based on cross-sectional statistical analysis. Excess twin sharing in beta out-of-frame sequences was weaker because fewer shared sequences lowered the signal-to-noise ratio. Abundant cord blood beta clonotypes had fewer insertions, young adult naive repertoires showed a similar but weaker trend, and memory repertoires showed no such trend. Invariant T cells such as MAIT and iNKT could partly confound zero-insertion analyses, although diverse VJ usage argued against such confounding for most clonotypes. Compared with coincidental sharing between unrelated individuals, out-of-frame TCR alpha sequences shared between twins showed an excess of sequences with low generation probability. In monozygotic twins, recombination models systematically underestimated out-of-frame TCR alpha sharing, but the models matched the sharing seen between unrelated individuals.

In regard to this clonotype: It has no known antigen specificity. One base away there is no much larger clone; base qualities are not given.

The library was built by means of 5' RACE. Sequencing took place on an Illumina HiSeq 2000. A universal primer binding site was added through template switching, and the final cDNA carried a unique molecular identifier so that TCR cDNA molecules could be counted accurately. First-strand cDNA for TCR alpha and beta chains was synthesized from specific primers in the conserved constant-segment region. To control for contamination, each cDNA library was double barcoded with a SMART-Mk sample barcode plus Illumina barcodes. Two successive PCR steps introduced TruSeq adapter sequences along with Illumina sample barcodes. The TCR alpha and beta cDNA libraries were sequenced on the Illumina HiSeq platform using custom primers. As for the original processing: Raw reads were processed with MiGEC to extract unique molecular identifiers, and MiXCR was used to determine CDR3 positions. Recombination models were inferred per individual with the repgenHMM and IGoR tools using an EM algorithm. Shared clonotypes were analyzed with the tcR package in R, and sharing was normalized by the product of cloneset sizes. Out-of-frame nonproductive sequences were analyzed to study raw recombination free of thymic and clonal selection effects. In TCRdb, the public reads were trimmed at Q25 with fastp and aligned with MiXCR, with productive beta chains retained. CDR3 protein duplicates are merged, each entry listing the most common genes and DNA. The authors' filters were not applied to this entry. The sample table shows approximately 890,000 distinct CDR3 sequences, and about 12% are seen once. The ten largest clonotypes hold around 1.5% of the sample.

Only healthy Caucasian donors were included. The twin cohort consisted of three pairs of female monozygotic twins, all aged roughly 18 to 30 years. Peripheral blood mononuclear cells were used as the source from which RNA for TCR libraries was isolated. CDR1 and CDR2 (DFQATT, SNEGSKA) derive from the germline V gene (reference sequence). Including the terminal cysteine and phenylalanine, the CDR3 comprises 14 residues. Of all the DNA, just the CDR3 is kept, 42 bases in frame from base 1. V lost 3 bases and J lost 6 bases; the stretch between them is 14 bases long. The data also belong to a second study, concerning yellow fever vaccine responses in identical twins. The second study's authors report: According to the authors, in identical twins the way T cells responded to vaccination appeared partly convergent and partly personalized. In identical twins, the study followed T cell clones that responded to the vaccine with precision.

The TCR originated in a woman younger than 30 in good health. The sample taken for sequencing was PBMCs. Recombination linked TRBV20-1 to TRBJ1-4, and the D gene may be TRBD1, 5 bases matching. The DNA sequence reads TGCAGTGCTAGGACCGGGGCCTTTTATGAAAAACTGTTTTTT. It translates to CSARTGAFYEKLFF.